The present T cell receptor beta chain was sequenced within a study of T-cell memory formation after mild COVID-19. This clonotype was detected a few times. TCR alpha and TCR beta cDNA libraries carrying sample barcodes and UMIs came from 5'RACE with constant-segment primers. TCRdb reanalysed the 5' RACE reads using MiXCR and keeps one entry per CDR3 protein. The sample lists some 250,000 distinct CDR3 sequences, under 20% occurring once. Per germline, CDR1 SQVTM and CDR2 ANQGSEA. The V end was cut by 0 bases, the J end by 2 bases, with 19 bases between. CDR3 length: 17 residues. This clonotype was obtained from a man younger than 30 who had mild COVID-19 (a few samples of this study predate the infection). Cell type and time point are not known. The chain recombines TRBV29-1 with TRBJ2-5; D uncertain. The sample comprised PBMCs or a T cell subset sorted from them (not recorded which). The CDR3 loop reads CSVEDRPSMGGQETQYF. The CDR3 region has the DNA TGCAGCGTTGAAGATCGGCCCTCTATGGGCGGACAAGAGACCCAGTACTTC.